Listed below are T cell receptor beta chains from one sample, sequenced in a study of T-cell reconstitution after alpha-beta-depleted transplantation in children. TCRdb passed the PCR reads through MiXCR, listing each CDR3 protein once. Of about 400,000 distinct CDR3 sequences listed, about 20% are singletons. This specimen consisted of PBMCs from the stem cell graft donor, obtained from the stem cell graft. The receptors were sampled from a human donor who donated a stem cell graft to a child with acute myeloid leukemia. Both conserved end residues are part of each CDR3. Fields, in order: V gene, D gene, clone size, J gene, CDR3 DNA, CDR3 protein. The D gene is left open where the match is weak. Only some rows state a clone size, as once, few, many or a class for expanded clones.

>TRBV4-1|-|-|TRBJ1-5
TGCGCCAGCAGCCAAGAGGGGCCTCAGCCCCAGCATTTT
CASSQEGPQPQHF
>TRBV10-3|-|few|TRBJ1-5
TGTGCCATCAGTGATTCGGGCGACAGTCAGCCCCAGCATTTT
CAISDSGDSQPQHF
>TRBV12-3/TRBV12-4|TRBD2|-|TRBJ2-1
TGTGCCAGCAGTTTGGAGACTAGCGGGTTGAGCGAGTTCTTC
CASSLETSGLSEFF
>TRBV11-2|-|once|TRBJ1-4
TGTGCCAGCAGCCCCGTCGGGGACCCTGGGGTTGAAAAACTGTTTTTT
CASSPVGDPGVEKLFF
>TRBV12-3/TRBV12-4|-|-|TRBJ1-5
TGTGCCAGCAGTTTAGCGCGGCGGGGGGCTCAGCCCCAGCATTTT
CASSLARRGAQPQHF
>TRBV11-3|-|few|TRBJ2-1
TGTGCCAGCAGCTTAGATGTGTGGAATGAGCAGTTCTTC
CASSLDVWNEQFF
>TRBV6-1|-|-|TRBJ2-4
TGTGCCAGCAGTCCCGACCAGGGCAGCCCTAACATTCAGTACTTC
CASSPDQGSPNIQYF
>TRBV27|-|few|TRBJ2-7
TGTGCCAGCAGTTTAAAGGCGGAGGGGACCTACGAGCAGTACTTC
CASSLKAEGTYEQYF
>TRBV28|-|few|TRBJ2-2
TGTGCCAGCACCATGCGAGGGGAGCTGTTTTTT
CASTMRGELFF
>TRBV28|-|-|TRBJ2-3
TGTGCCAGCTCTTCGGGGTGGAGGACGAGTATCACAGATACGCAGTATTTT
CASSSGWRTSITDTQYF
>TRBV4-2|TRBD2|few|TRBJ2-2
TGTGCCAGCAGCCATACCCTAGCGGGAGGGCCGGACACCGGGGAGCTGTTTTTT
CASSHTLAGGPDTGELFF
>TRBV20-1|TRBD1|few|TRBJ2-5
TGCAGTGCCGCTCCAGGGGGCTTGGAGACCCAGTACTTC
CSAAPGGLETQYF
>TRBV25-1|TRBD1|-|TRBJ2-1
TGTGCCAGCAGTGAGGGAGACAGGGACAATGAGCAGTTCTTC
CASSEGDRDNEQFF
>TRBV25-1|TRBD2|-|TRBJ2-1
TGTGCCAGCAGTGAATCTGGTAGCGGGACCCCCCGCTCCTACAATGAGCAGTTCTTC
CASSESGSGTPRSYNEQFF
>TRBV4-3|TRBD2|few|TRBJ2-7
TGCGCCAGCAGCCAAGAAACTAGCGGGAGGGCCCAGTCCTACGAGCAGTACTTC
CASSQETSGRAQSYEQYF
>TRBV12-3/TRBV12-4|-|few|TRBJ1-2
TGTGCCAGCAGTTTAGGGCGAGGGTATAGCGGCTACACCTTC
CASSLGRGYSGYTF
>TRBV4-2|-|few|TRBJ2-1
TGTGCCAGCAGCCAAGATAGGGCCACGTTTGAGCAGTTCTTC
CASSQDRATFEQFF
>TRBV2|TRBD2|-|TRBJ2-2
TGTGCCAGCAGTAGCGGGATCAACACCGGGGAGCTGTTTTTT
CASSSGINTGELFF
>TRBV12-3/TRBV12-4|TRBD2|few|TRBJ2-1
TGTGCCAGCAGCCAAACTAGCGGGTTCTACAATGAGCAGTTCTTC
CASSQTSGFYNEQFF
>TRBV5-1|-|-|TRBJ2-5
TGCGCCAGCAGGCCAGCGACAGACAGAGAGACCCAGTACTTC
CASRPATDRETQYF
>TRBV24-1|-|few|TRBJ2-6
TGTGCCACCAGTGAGCGGATTGCTGGGGCCAACGTCCTGACTTTC
CATSERIAGANVLTF
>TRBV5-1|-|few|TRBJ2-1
TGCGCCAGCAGCTTGGGTGGACTGGGCGATGAGCAGTTCTTC
CASSLGGLGDEQFF
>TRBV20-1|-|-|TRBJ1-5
TGCAGTGCTAGAGATCGGGTGAATAGCAATCAGCCCCAGCATTTT
CSARDRVNSNQPQHF
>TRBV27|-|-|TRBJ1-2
TGTGCCAGCAGTTTAAAAGGACTATCGGACTATGGCTACACCTTC
CASSLKGLSDYGYTF
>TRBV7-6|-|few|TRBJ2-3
TGTGCCAGCAGCCCCGGGCAGATCACAGATACGCAGTATTTT
CASSPGQITDTQYF
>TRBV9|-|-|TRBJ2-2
TGTGCCAGCACCCCCCTGGGGAACACCGGGGAGCTGTTTTTT
CASTPLGNTGELFF
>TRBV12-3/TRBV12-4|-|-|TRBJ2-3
TGTGCCAGCAGCTTGACAGACCCCAGAGATACGCAGTATTTT
CASSLTDPRDTQYF
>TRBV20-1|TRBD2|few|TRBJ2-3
TGCAGTGCTAGTCTGGTAGCGGGAGGGGATACGCAGTATTTT
CSASLVAGGDTQYF
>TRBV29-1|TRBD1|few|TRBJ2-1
TGCAGCGCAGGGACAGGAGAGGTCTATGAGCAGTTCTTC
CSAGTGEVYEQFF
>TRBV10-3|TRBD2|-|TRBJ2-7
TGTGCCATCACCCCGGGGGCTAGCGGGATTTACGAGCAGTACTTC
CAITPGASGIYEQYF
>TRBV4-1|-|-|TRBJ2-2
TGCGCCAGCAGCCAGATTACGGGCGGGATGAACACCGGGGAGCTGTTTTTT
CASSQITGGMNTGELFF
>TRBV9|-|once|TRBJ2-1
TGTGCCAGCAGCGAATTCTCCGGGATGATGAATGAGCAGTTCTTC
CASSEFSGMMNEQFF
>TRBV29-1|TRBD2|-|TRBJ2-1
TGCAGCGTTGCGGTTAGCGGGAGGGCGAGGGAGCAGTTCTTC
CSVAVSGRAREQFF
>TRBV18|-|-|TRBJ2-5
TGTGCCAGCTCACCGGAGGGACAAGAGACCCAGTACTTC
CASSPEGQETQYF
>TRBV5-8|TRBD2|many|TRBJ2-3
TGTGCCAGCAGCCCACTAGCGGGAAGGACAGATACGCAGTATTTT
CASSPLAGRTDTQYF
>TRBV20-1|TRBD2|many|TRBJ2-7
TGCAGTGCTAATGGACTAGCGGACTCCTACGAGCAGTACTTC
CSANGLADSYEQYF
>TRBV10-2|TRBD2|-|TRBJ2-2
TGCGCCAGCAGTTCCTGGACTAGCGGGAGGGCCCGGAACACCGGGGAGCTGTTTTTT
CASSSWTSGRARNTGELFF
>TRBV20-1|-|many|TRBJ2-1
TGCAGTGCGTCTGGAGGGCCGAGTTTGAATGAGCAGTTCTTC
CSASGGPSLNEQFF
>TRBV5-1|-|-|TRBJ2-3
TGCGCCAGCAGCTTGAGTCTCGCGGGGACCACAGATACGCAGTATTTT
CASSLSLAGTTDTQYF
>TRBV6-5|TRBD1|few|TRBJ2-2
TGTGCCAGCAGTTACCCGATTACAGGGGGAGCCGGGGAGCTGTTTTTT
CASSYPITGGAGELFF
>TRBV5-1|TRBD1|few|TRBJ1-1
TGCGCCAGCAGCTCGGGGGACAGGGATGAAGCTTTCTTT
CASSSGDRDEAFF
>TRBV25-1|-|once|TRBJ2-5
TGTGCCAGCAGTGGCGAGGAGAAGCCACGGGAGACCCAGTACTTC
CASSGEEKPRETQYF
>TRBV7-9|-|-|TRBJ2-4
TGTGCCAGCAGCTTAGTTACAGGAAACATTCAGTACTTC
CASSLVTGNIQYF
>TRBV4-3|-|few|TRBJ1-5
TGCGCCAGCAGCCAAGATCGCGACTTTGGGCAGCCCCAGCATTTT
CASSQDRDFGQPQHF
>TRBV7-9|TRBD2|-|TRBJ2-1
TGTGCCAGCACGGGACTAGCGGACAATGAGCAGTTCTTC
CASTGLADNEQFF
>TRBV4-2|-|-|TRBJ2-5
TGTGCCAGCAGCCCGCTCGGGGATGAGACCCAGTACTTC
CASSPLGDETQYF
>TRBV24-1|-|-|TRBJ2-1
TGTGCCACCAGTGATGCAGGGAGCTCCTACAATGAGCAGTTCTTC
CATSDAGSSYNEQFF
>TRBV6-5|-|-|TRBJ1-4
TGTGCCAGCAGGAATAATGAAAAACTGTTTTTT
CASRNNEKLFF
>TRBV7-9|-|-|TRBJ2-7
TGTGCCAGCAGCTTAGATCTACCCACAAGATTACACGCGTACTTC
CASSLDLPTRLHAYF
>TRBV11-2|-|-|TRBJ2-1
TGTGCCAGCACCTTTTACAATGAGCAGTTCTTC
CASTFYNEQFF
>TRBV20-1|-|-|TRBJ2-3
TGCAGTGCTAGAGATCGTGGCAAAGTAATCACAGATACGCAGTATTTT
CSARDRGKVITDTQYF
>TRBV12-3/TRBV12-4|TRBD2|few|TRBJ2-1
TGTGCCAGCACCACCCTGGGGACTAGCCGCGAGAATGAGCAGTTCTTC
CASTTLGTSRENEQFF
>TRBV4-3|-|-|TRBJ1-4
TGCGCCAGCAGCCATCCTGTGGGTGCGGGTGGTGAAAAACTGTTTTTT
CASSHPVGAGGEKLFF
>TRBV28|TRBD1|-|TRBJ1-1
TGTGCCAGCAGTTTAAACCAGGGGGCCTTCTTT
CASSLNQGAFF
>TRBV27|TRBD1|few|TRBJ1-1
TGTGCCAGCAGTTTTTCAGGGGGCCCTGAAGCTTTCTTT
CASSFSGGPEAFF